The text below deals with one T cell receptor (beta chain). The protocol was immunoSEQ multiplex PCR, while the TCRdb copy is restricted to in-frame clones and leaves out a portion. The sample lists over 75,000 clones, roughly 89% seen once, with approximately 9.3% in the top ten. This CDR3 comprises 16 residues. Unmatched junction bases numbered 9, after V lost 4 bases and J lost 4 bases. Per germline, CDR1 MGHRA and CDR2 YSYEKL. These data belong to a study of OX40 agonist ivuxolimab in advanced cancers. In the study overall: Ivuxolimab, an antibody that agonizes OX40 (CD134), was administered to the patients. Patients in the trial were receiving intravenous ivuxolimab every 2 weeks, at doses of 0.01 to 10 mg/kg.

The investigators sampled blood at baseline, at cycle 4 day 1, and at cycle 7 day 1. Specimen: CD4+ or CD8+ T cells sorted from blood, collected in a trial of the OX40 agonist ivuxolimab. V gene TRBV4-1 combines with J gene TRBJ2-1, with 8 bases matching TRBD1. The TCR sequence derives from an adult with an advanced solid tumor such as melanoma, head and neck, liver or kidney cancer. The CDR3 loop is CASSPGGRAPYNEQFF. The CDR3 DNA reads TGCGCCAGCAGCCCAGGGGGCAGGGCCCCTTACAATGAGCAGTTCTTC.